This note documents a single T cell receptor (beta chain) sequence. The data derive from a study of technical replicates of blood from a few donors. Measured with immunoSEQ multiplex PCR; TCRdb has only the in-frame clones, and not every one. The data show about 94,000 clones, with 90% to 96% seen just once and 0.22% held by the top ten. The clonotype comes from a human donor in good health. The source material was T cells isolated from PBMCs.

The CDR3 DNA is TGTGCCAGTAGTATGGGTTCCCTTCCGGGGCAGTACTTC. It encodes CASSMGSLPGQYF. The rearrangement joins TRBV19 to TRBJ2-7, with D unresolved. Germline V gene sequence: CDR1 LNHDA, CDR2 SQIVND (reference sequence). The CDR3 is made up of 13 amino acids. V shed 3 bases and J shed 9 bases, with 15 bases lying between them. Full variable domain (remainder filled in from reference TRBV19 and TRBJ2-7): DGGITQSPKYLFRKEGQNVTLSCEQNLNHDAMYWYRQDPGQGLRLIYYSQIVNDFQKGDIAEGYSVSREKKESFPLTVTSAQKNPTAFYLCASSMGSLPGQYFGPGTRLTVT.